Below, one TCR beta chain is given with its context. Its antigen remains unknown. This entry comes from a study of blood T cells in healthy people across ages. Broader study findings: It was found that TCR beta diversity correlated strongly with the percentage of naive T cells. Long-lived donors had more naive CD4+ cells and higher diversity than aged donors.

Then a second PCR, running roughly 7 to 11 cycles, was carried out with a sample-barcoded 5' primer and a J-beta primer mix. TCRdb independently ran MiXCR on the 5' RACE reads; one entry per CDR3 protein. The sample lists some 320,000 distinct CDR3 sequences; 27% were seen once. This clonotype originated in a woman between 65 and 79 years old in good health. Sequenced: blood.

The DNA of the CDR3 is TGCAGCGTTGTACAGGGGTCCCAAGAGACCCAGTACTTC. Amino acids: CSVVQGSQETQYF. The gene calls are TRBV29-1 and TRBJ2-5, with TRBD1 identical over 7 bases. V trimming: 4 bases; J trimming: 1 base; junction bases outside the gene matches: 3. The CDR3 contains 13 residues. Germline CDR1 SQVTM, CDR2 ANQGSEA.